These T cell receptor beta chains were read from a single sample in a study of hypomethylating agent response in myelodysplastic syndrome. The repertoire was sequenced with immunoSEQ multiplex PCR; TCRdb's copy has only in-frame clones and lacks some. The sample carries some 3,500 clones, roughly 78% recorded once. The sample here was bone marrow, taken before or after starting hypomethylating agent treatment for myelodysplastic syndrome (not recorded which). All receptors come from a human donor with myelodysplastic syndrome. Both conserved end residues are part of each CDR3. D genes are given only for firm matches. Clone size is not always given. Where it is, it says once, few, many or a class for expanded clones.

v_gene,j_gene,abundance,d_gene,len,CDR3aa,CDR3nt
TRBV28,TRBJ2-3,NA,TRBD2,16,CASSLTLAGDTDTQYF,TGTGCCAGCAGTTTAACTCTAGCGGGAGATACAGATACGCAGTATTTT
TRBV5-1,TRBJ1-1,few,NA,15,CASSLDRASNTEAFF,TGCGCCAGCAGCTTGGACAGGGCGTCGAACACTGAAGCTTTCTTT
TRBV28,TRBJ1-2,NA,NA,11,CASSPPGGYTF,TGTGCCAGCAGTCCCCCGGGGGGCTACACCTTC
TRBV11-1,TRBJ2-1,NA,NA,16,CASRLDLAPSYNEQFF,TGTGCCAGCAGGTTGGACCTCGCACCCTCCTACAATGAGCAGTTCTTC
TRBV2,TRBJ1-4,NA,NA,15,CASTRIDLGDEKLFF,TGTGCCAGCACGCGTATTGACCTGGGAGATGAAAAACTGTTTTTT
TRBV4-3,TRBJ2-7,NA,NA,16,CASNPAPPSGPYEQYF,TGCGCCAGCAACCCCGCCCCGCCCAGCGGACCCTACGAGCAGTACTTC
TRBV7-8,TRBJ1-2,NA,TRBD1,12,CASSSDRPGYTF,TGTGCCAGCAGCTCGGACAGGCCTGGCTACACCTTC
TRBV19,TRBJ2-3,NA,NA,15,CASSIQGKSRDTQYF,TGTGCCAGTAGTATTCAGGGGAAGAGTAGAGATACGCAGTATTTT
TRBV11-2,TRBJ2-7,NA,NA,15,CASSLPPHRTYEQYF,TGTGCCAGCAGCCTACCACCCCACAGAACCTACGAGCAGTACTTC
TRBV19,TRBJ2-1,NA,NA,10,CAAGSNEQFF,TGTGCCGCGGGCAGCAATGAGCAGTTCTTC
TRBV5-3,TRBJ1-2,NA,TRBD1,14,CARSLRGLSYGYTF,TGTGCCAGAAGCTTGAGGGGGCTAAGTTATGGCTACACCTTC
TRBV27,TRBJ1-6,NA,TRBD1,18,CASSGTGGGAGYNSPLHF,TGTGCCAGCTCAGGGACGGGAGGGGGCGCCGGCTATAATTCACCCCTCCACTTT
TRBV4-1,TRBJ1-2,NA,NA,15,CASSQGQGPTYGYTF,TGCGCCAGCAGCCAAGGGCAGGGACCAACCTATGGCTACACCTTC
TRBV5-1,TRBJ2-7,NA,TRBD1,13,CASSMDRAYEQYF,TGCGCCAGCAGCATGGACAGGGCCTACGAGCAGTACTTC
TRBV9,TRBJ2-3,NA,NA,17,CASSVVEGVTSTDTQYF,TGTGCCAGCAGCGTAGTTGAGGGGGTCACTAGCACAGATACGCAGTATTTT
TRBV9,TRBJ2-2,NA,TRBD2,15,CASSVGTTNTGELFF,TGTGCCAGCAGCGTCGGGACTACCAACACCGGGGAGCTGTTTTTT
TRBV18,TRBJ2-7,NA,NA,15,CASSPLKISSYEQYF,TGTGCCAGCTCACCACTCAAGATAAGCTCCTACGAGCAGTACTTC
TRBV6-1,TRBJ2-7,NA,NA,14,CASKNRGGYYEQYF,TGTGCCAGCAAAAACAGGGGAGGGTACTACGAGCAGTACTTC
TRBV27,TRBJ1-6,NA,NA,12,CASRLGNSPLHF,TGTGCCAGCAGGCTGGGAAATTCACCCCTCCACTTT